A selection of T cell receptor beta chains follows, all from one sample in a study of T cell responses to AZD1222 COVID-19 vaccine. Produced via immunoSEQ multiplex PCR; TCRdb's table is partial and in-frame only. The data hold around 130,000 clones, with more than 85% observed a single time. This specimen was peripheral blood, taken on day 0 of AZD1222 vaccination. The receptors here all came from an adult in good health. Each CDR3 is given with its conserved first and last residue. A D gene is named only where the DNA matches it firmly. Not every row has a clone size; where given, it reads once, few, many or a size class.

TGTGCCTGGAGTGGGGGGGCCGCCTATGGTCAGCCCCAGCATTTT,CAWSGGAAYGQPQHF,NA,TRBJ1-5,NA,TRBV30
TGTGCCAGCAGCCAAGATGGCAGGGGGTGGGCCACTGAAGCTTTCTTT,CASSQDGRGWATEAFF,TRBD1,TRBJ1-1,NA,TRBV4-2
TGCGCCAGCAGTGGGACAGCTCAAAATCAGCCCCAGCATTTT,CASSGTAQNQPQHF,NA,TRBJ1-5,few,TRBV10-1
TGTGCCAGCAGTTTTCCAGAGGGGAATGAGCAGTTCTTC,CASSFPEGNEQFF,NA,TRBJ2-1,NA,TRBV12-3/TRBV12-4
TGTGCCATCAGTGACACACAGGGCGGCGGCAATCAGCCCCAGCATTTT,CAISDTQGGGNQPQHF,NA,TRBJ1-5,NA,TRBV10-3
TGCGCCAGCAGCCAATCGGGACAGGGTTCGTACGAGCAGTACTTC,CASSQSGQGSYEQYF,TRBD1,TRBJ2-7,NA,TRBV4-1
TGTGCCAGTAGTAAATCTTCAGCGGGAGGGGGCTACGAGCAGTACTTC,CASSKSSAGGGYEQYF,TRBD2,TRBJ2-7,NA,TRBV19
TGTGCCAGCAGCTCGCTAGCGGGAGTCGAGCAGTACTTC,CASSSLAGVEQYF,TRBD2,TRBJ2-7,NA,TRBV3-1/TRBV3-2
TGTGCCACCAGCAGAGTTGATCAGCCCCAGCATTTT,CATSRVDQPQHF,NA,TRBJ1-5,NA,TRBV15
TGTGCCAGCAGCTTAGCGGGCAGAACTAGCGGGAGGCGCGAGCAGTACTTC,CASSLAGRTSGRREQYF,TRBD2,TRBJ2-7,once,TRBV7-8
TGTGCCAGCAGCCGGACAGGCGGCACTGAAGCTTTCTTT,CASSRTGGTEAFF,TRBD1,TRBJ1-1,NA,TRBV3-1/TRBV3-2
TGTGCCAGCAGCTTTGACAGGGAGAAGAACACTGAAGCTTTCTTT,CASSFDREKNTEAFF,TRBD1,TRBJ1-1,once,TRBV7-8
TGTGCCAGCAGCGTAGGCGGACAGCACTACAACACCGGGGAGCTGTTTTTT,CASSVGGQHYNTGELFF,NA,TRBJ2-2,NA,TRBV9
TGTGCCAGCAGCCTTGGACAACGCGAGCAGTACTTC,CASSLGQREQYF,NA,TRBJ2-7,NA,TRBV7-9
TGTGCCAGCAGTGAAACGGGGAGGGGGCCCGCCGGGGAGCTGTTTTTT,CASSETGRGPAGELFF,NA,TRBJ2-2,NA,TRBV2
TGTGCCAGCAGAGCGGGTGGGGAGCTGTTTTTT,CASRAGGELFF,NA,TRBJ2-2,NA,TRBV25-1
TGTGCCAGCAGCCCGTCTACGGGAGGGTTTTACGAGCAGTACTTC,CASSPSTGGFYEQYF,TRBD2,TRBJ2-7,NA,TRBV5-4
TGTGCCAGCAGCGGGAGCCAAATGCCGATCACAGATACGCAGTATTTT,CASSGSQMPITDTQYF,NA,TRBJ2-3,NA,TRBV3-1/TRBV3-2
TGTGCCAGCAGCAGAGGCCAGGGGGCGGTGCTTGTCACCGGGGAGCTGTTTTTT,CASSRGQGAVLVTGELFF,TRBD1,TRBJ2-2,NA,TRBV7-6
TGTGCCAGTAGTATGGGGTCACCGGACTACGAGCAGTACTTC,CASSMGSPDYEQYF,NA,TRBJ2-7,NA,TRBV19
TGTGCCAGCAGCCAGGAGGTTGGCGAGGCTTTCTTT,CASSQEVGEAFF,NA,TRBJ1-1,NA,TRBV3-1/TRBV3-2
TGTGCCAGCTCAAGCAGGGGACTCAGCGGGAGGGCCCTCGCAGATACGCAGTATTTT,CASSSRGLSGRALADTQYF,TRBD2,TRBJ2-3,NA,TRBV2
TGTGCCAGCAGCAGGGATGGGCAGATGAACACTGAAGCTTTCTTT,CASSRDGQMNTEAFF,NA,TRBJ1-1,NA,TRBV7-9
TGTGCCAGCAGCTTAGCGCGGGGGACTGAAGCTTTCTTT,CASSLARGTEAFF,NA,TRBJ1-1,NA,TRBV7-9
TGTGCCGGTCGCAGCGGGGCGGAGACCCAGTACTTC,CAGRSGAETQYF,TRBD2,TRBJ2-5,NA,TRBV19
TGTGCCAGCAGCTTAGGAGTGGTGGTGGGTGGCACTGAAGCTTTCTTT,CASSLGVVVGGTEAFF,NA,TRBJ1-1,NA,TRBV7-2